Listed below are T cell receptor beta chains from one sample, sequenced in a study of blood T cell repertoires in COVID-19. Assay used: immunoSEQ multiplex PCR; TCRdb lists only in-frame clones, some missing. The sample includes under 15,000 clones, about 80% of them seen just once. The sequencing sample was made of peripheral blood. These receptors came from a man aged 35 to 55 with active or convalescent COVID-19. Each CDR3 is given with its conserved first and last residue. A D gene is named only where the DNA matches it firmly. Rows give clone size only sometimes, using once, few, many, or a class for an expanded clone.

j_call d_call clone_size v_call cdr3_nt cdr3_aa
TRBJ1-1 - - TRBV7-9 TGTGCCAGCAGCTCGATCAACAAGAACACTGAAGCTTTCTTT CASSSINKNTEAFF
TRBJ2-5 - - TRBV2 TGTGCCAGCAGTGGCCCTGGGGGGGCGGAGACCCAGTACTTC CASSGPGGAETQYF
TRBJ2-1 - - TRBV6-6 TGTGCCAGCAGACCCTCAGGGAGGACCGGCAATGAGCAGTTCTTC CASRPSGRTGNEQFF
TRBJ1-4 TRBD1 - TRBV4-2 TGTGCCAGCAGCCAAGATCCCAGGGGGCCCCCTAATGAAAAACTGTTTTTT CASSQDPRGPPNEKLFF
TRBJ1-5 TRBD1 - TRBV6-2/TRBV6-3 TGTGCCAGCAGTTACTTAGGGACAGGGATTAATCAGCCCCAGCATTTT CASSYLGTGINQPQHF
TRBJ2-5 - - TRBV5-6 TGTGCCAGCAGCTTGGCCGGCGAGGGGAGGGAGACCCAGTACTTC CASSLAGEGRETQYF
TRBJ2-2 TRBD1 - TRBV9 TGTGCCAGCAGCGTAGCGGGACAGGGGCACACCGGGGAGCTGTTTTTT CASSVAGQGHTGELFF
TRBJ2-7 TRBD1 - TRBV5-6 TGTGCCAGCAGCTTGGTGGGTCAGGGACAGAAGAACCACTACGAGCAGTACTTC CASSLVGQGQKNHYEQYF
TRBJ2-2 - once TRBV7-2 TGTGCCAGCAGCCGCTCACAGGCTGCCGGGGAGCTGTTTTTT CASSRSQAAGELFF
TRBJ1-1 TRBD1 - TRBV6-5 TGTGCCAGCAGTTACCCCGGACAGGGGAGTACCGAAGCTTTCTTT CASSYPGQGSTEAFF
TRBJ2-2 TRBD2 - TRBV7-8 TGTGCCAGCAGCTTAGCGGTTCTTACTAGCGGGACGAACACCGGGGAGCTGTTTTTT CASSLAVLTSGTNTGELFF
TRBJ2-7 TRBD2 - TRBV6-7 TGTGCCAGCACTTTAAGCGGGAGTCGGGAGCAGTACTTC CASTLSGSREQYF
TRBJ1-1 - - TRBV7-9 TGTGCCAGCAGCTTCCAATACGGGGACACTGAAGCTTTCTTT CASSFQYGDTEAFF
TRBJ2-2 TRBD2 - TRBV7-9 TGTGCCAGCAGCGTTTTTACTAGCGGGAGACACACCGGGGAGCTGTTTTTT CASSVFTSGRHTGELFF
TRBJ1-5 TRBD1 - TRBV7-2 TGTGCCAGCAGCCTAGGACAGGGTAGGAGCAATCAGCCCCAGCATTTT CASSLGQGRSNQPQHF
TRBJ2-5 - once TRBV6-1 TGTGCCAGCAGCGAAGCGTCGGGGGAGACCCAGTACTTC CASSEASGETQYF
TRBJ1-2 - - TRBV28 TGTGCCAGCAGTTTTGGGGGGAACTATGGCTACACCTTC CASSFGGNYGYTF
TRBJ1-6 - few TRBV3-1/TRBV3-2 TGTGCCAGCAGCCTCCTCTCCCGCGGGCGGAAGCGGTATAATTCACCCCTCCACTTT CASSLLSRGRKRYNSPLHF
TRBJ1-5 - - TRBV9 TGTGCCAGCAGCCCCTATAGCAATCAGCCCCAGCATTTT CASSPYSNQPQHF
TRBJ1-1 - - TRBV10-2 TGCGCCAGCACCCCAGAGAACACTGAAGCTTTCTTT CASTPENTEAFF
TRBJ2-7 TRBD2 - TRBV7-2 TGTGCCAGCAGCTTATCCGCTAGCGGGAGTAGATCCTACGAGCAGTACTTC CASSLSASGSRSYEQYF
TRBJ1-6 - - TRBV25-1 TGTGCCAGCAGTGGTGACAGCTATAATTCACCCCTCCACTTT CASSGDSYNSPLHF
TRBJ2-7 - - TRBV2 TGTGCCAGCACATGGACTTTTCTCTCCTACGAGCAGTACTTC CASTWTFLSYEQYF
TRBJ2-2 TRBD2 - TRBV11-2 TGTGCCAGCAGTAGCGGGAGAAGTACCGGGGAGCTGTTTTTT CASSSGRSTGELFF
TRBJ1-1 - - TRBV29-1 TGCAGCGTTGGGGGGAACAGGGAACGCGAAGCTTTCTTT CSVGGNREREAFF
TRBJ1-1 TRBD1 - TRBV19 TGTGCCAGTAGTATAGGGCAGGGGGCTGAAGCTTTCTTT CASSIGQGAEAFF
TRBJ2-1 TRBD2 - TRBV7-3 TGTGCCAGCAGCTTAAGTGCTAGCGGGAGGGGATACAATGAGCAGTTCTTC CASSLSASGRGYNEQFF
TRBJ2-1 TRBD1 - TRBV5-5 TGTGCCAGCAGCTTGAGGGACAGGGGGACCTACAATGAGCAGTTCTTC CASSLRDRGTYNEQFF
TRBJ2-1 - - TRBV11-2 TGTGCCAGCAGCTTAGATAGTGGCGGGCGGATCTACAATGAGCAGTTCTTC CASSLDSGGRIYNEQFF
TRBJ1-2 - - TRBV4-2 TGTGCCAGCAGCCAGGGGGGATCAGGTCCCCCCTATGGCTACACCTTC CASSQGGSGPPYGYTF
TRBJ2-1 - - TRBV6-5 TGTGCCAGCAGTTACGGAGGGACTTCCGAGAAAAAGTTCTTC CASSYGGTSEKKFF
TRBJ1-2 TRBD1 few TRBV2 TGTGCCAGCAGGATGACAGGGCACTATGGCTACACCTTC CASRMTGHYGYTF
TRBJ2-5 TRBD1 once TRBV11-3 TGTGCCAGTACAGGGGGCGGGGAGACCCAGTACTTC CASTGGGETQYF
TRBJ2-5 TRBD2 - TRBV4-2 TGTGCCAGCAGCCAAGCGGCTAGCGGGATTGAGACCCAGTACTTC CASSQAASGIETQYF
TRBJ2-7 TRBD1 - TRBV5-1 TGCGCCAGCAACCCGGGACAGGGGCCCTACGAGCAGTACTTC CASNPGQGPYEQYF